This T cell receptor (beta chain) was documented in a study of T cell changes during pregnancy in multiple sclerosis. Profiled with immunoSEQ multiplex PCR; TCRdb holds only in-frame clones, not every one. Here the sample spans about 80,000 clones, about 91% being singletons. Trimming removed 10 bases at V and 2 bases at J, with 14 bases between. Germline V lookup: CDR1 LNHDA, CDR2 SQIVND (reference sequence). The CDR3 runs to 13 residues. The V gene is TRBV19, the J gene TRBJ2-5; a weak D match, TRBD2 (5 bases). The material sequenced was peripheral blood, taken before pregnancy. The receptor's source is a female donor with multiple sclerosis, enrolled in a pregnancy study. The CDR3 sequence: CATRGGRQETQYF. Written as DNA, the CDR3 is TGTGCCACCCGAGGAGGCAGGCAAGAGACCCAGTACTTC. Variable domain in full (rest from reference TRBV19 and TRBJ2-5): DGGITQSPKYLFRKEGQNVTLSCEQNLNHDAMYWYRQDPGQGLRLIYYSQIVNDFQKGDIAEGYSVSREKKESFPLTVTSAQKNPTAFYLCATRGGRQETQYFGPGTRLLVL.